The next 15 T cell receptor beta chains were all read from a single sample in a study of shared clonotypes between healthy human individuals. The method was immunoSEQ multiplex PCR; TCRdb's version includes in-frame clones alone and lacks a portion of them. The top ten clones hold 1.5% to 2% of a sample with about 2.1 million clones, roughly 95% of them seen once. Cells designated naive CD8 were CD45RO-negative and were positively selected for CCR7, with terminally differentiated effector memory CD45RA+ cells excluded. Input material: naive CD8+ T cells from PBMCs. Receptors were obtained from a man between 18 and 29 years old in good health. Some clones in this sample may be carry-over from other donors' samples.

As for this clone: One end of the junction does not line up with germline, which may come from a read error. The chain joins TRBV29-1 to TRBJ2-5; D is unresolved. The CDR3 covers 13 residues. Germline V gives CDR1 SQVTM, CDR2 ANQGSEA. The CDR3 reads CSVEGRVQETQYF. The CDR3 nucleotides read TGCAGCGTCGAAGGACGGGTCCAAGAGACCCAGTACTTC.

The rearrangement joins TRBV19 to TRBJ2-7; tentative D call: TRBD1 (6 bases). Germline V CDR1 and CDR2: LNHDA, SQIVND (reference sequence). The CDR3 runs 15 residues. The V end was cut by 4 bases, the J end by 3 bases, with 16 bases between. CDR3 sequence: CASSTYGPGDYEQYF. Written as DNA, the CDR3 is TGTGCCAGTAGTACCTACGGGCCAGGGGACTACGAGCAGTACTTC.

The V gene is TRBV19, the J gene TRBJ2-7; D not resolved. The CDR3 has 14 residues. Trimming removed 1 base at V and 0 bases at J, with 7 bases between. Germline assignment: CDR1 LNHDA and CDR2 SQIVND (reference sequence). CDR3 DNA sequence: TGTGCCAGTAGTATAGGTCCGTTCTCCTACGAGCAGTACTTC. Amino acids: CASSIGPFSYEQYF.

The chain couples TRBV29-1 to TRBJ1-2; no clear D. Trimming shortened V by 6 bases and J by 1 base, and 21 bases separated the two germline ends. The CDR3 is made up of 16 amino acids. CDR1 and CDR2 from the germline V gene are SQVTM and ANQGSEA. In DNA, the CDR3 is TGCAGCGTCCCCCTCCCCTGGCCGCCCTTTAACTATGGCTACACCTTC. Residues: CSVPLPWPPFNYGYTF.

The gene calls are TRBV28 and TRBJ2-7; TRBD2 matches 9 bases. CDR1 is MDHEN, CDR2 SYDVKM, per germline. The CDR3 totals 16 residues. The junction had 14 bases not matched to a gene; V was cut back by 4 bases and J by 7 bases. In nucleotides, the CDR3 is TGTGCCAGCAGTTCAATTCTCGTGGCGGGAGGGGAGGAGCAGTACTTC. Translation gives CASSSILVAGGEEQYF.

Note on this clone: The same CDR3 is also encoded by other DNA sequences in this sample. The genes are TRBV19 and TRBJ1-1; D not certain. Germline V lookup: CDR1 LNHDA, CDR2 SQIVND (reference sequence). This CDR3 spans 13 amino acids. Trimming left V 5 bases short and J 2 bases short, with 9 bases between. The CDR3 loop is CASSPTLNTEAFF. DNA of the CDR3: TGTGCCAGTAGTCCCACCCTTAACACTGAAGCTTTCTTT.

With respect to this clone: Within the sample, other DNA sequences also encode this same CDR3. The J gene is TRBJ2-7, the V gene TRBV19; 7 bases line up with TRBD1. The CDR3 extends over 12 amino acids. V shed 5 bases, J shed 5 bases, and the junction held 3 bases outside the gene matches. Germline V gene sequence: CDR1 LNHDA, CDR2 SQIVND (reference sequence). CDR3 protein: CASSPGGNEQYF. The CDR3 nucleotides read TGTGCCAGTAGTCCAGGGGGAAACGAGCAGTACTTC. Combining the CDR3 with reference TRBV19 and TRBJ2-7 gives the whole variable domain DGGITQSPKYLFRKEGQNVTLSCEQNLNHDAMYWYRQDPGQGLRLIYYSQIVNDFQKGDIAEGYSVSREKKESFPLTVTSAQKNPTAFYLCASSPGGNEQYFGPGTRLTVT.

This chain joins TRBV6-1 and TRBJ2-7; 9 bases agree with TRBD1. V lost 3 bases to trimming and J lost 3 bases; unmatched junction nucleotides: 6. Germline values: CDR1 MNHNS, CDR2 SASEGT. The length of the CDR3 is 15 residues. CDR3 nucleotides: TGTGCCAGCAGTGATTGGGGACAGGGTGTCTACGAGCAGTACTTC. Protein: CASSDWGQGVYEQYF.

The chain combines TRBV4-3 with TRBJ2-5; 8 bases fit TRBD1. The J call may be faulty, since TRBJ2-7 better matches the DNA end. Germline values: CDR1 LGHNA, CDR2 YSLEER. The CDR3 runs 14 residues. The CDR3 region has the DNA TGCGCCAGCAGCCCGGACAGGGTTCAGTTCGAGCAGTACTTC. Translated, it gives CASSPDRVQFEQYF.

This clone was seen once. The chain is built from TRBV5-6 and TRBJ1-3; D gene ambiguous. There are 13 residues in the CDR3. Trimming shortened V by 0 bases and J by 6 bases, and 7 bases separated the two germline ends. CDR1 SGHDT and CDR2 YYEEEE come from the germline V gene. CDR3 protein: CASSLELENTIYF. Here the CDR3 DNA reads TGTGCCAGCAGCTTGGAATTGGAAAACACCATATATTTT. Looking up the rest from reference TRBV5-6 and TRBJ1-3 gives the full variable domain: DAGVTQSPTHLIKTRGQQVTLRCSPKSGHDTVSWYQQALGQGPQFIFQYYEEEERQRGNFPDRFSGHQFPNYSSELNVNALLLGDSALYLCASSLELENTIYFGEGSWLTVV.

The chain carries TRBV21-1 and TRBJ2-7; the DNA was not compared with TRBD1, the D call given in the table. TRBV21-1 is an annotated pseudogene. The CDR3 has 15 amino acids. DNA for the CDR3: TGTGCCAGCAGCAGATCAAGACAGGGCGCCTACGAGCAGTACTTC. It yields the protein CASSRSRQGAYEQYF.

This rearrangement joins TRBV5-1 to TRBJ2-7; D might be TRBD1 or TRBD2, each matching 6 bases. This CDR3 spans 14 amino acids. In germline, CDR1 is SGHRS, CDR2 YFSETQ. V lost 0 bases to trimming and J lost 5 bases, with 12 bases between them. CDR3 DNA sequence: TGCGCCAGCAGCTTGGGGCAGGGGAGGAACGAGCAGTACTTC. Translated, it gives CASSLGQGRNEQYF.

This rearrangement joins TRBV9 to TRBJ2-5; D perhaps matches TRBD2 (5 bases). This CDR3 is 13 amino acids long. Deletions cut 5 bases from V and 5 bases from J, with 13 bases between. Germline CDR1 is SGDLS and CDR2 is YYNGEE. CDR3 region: CASSSSAEETQYF. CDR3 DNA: TGTGCCAGCAGTTCGTCAGCGGAGGAGACCCAGTACTTC.

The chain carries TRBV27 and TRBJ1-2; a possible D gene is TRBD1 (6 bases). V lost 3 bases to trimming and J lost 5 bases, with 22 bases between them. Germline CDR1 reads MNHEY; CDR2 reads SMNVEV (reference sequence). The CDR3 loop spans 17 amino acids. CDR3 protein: CASSLKVGLGGHYGYTF. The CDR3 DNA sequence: TGTGCCAGCAGTTTGAAGGTCGGCCTCGGGGGCCATTATGGCTACACCTTC.

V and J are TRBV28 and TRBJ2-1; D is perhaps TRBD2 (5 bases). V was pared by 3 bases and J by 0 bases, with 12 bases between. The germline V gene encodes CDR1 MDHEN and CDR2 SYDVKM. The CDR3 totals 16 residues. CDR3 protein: CASSFKRPSSYNEQFF. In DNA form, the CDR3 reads TGTGCCAGCAGTTTCAAGCGGCCTAGCTCCTACAATGAGCAGTTCTTC.